This TCR beta chain was captured by sequencing in a study of cytomegalovirus exposure and HLA in healthy donors listed by TCRdb under 2017. Some background on the complete study: An earlier analysis of 587 of the donors reported roughly 300 Gb of sequence data and 95 million to 120 million unique TCR beta sequences obtained from some 170 million T cells. An early release that covered about 600 HLA-typed donors contained around 330 gigabases of sequencing data and about 84 million unique TCR sequences. Of the roughly 400 genotyped donors, 65% to 90% were placed in the genetic ancestry cluster associated with self-reported Caucasian donors. The study aimed to test whether cataloging public T cell receptors could reveal signatures of past pathogen exposure. The study used immunosequencing to profile the T cell repertoires of 600 to 850 subjects and linked those repertoires to cytomegalovirus serostatus. In addition to the first cohort of approximately 650 subjects, a separate validation cohort of 100 to 150 different subjects was used. To predict cytomegalovirus infection status, the study combined high-throughput TCR immunosequencing, statistical association of individual TCRs with disease status, and machine learning. In a later analysis, previously published TCR beta repertoires from 666 donors were re-analyzed and high-resolution HLA genotyping was added so that TCR occurrence patterns could be studied. Rather than using new phenotypic data, the later analysis identified candidate immune exposures from TCR beta sequences and from how often those sequences occurred across donors. To decide whether each TCR beta V gene segment behaved as functional or pseudogenic, an earlier analysis of 587 of the donors relied on high-throughput TCR beta sequencing. Donor age, sex, ethnicity and CMV serostatus were collected together with the repertoire data. A later genetic analysis used genome-wide SNP genotypes for 398 of the 666 donors, treating that subset as a discovery cohort. All discovery cohort repertoires had been generated using a single sequencing platform. Class I and class II HLA loci were covered by the typing at four-digit resolution. Typing coverage differed by locus: A, B, C, DRB1 and DQB1 were typed in about 629-640 donors, DQA1 in about 550, DPA1 in around 610, and DPB1 in roughly 450. Roughly 5 DR-DQ haplotypes were treated as single units for association and clustering because of strong linkage in the cohort. On average, roughly 240,000 unique TCR beta nucleotide sequences were sequenced per donor among more than 350 genotyped donors of the cohort, with roughly a sixth of those sequences being non-productive. Points the paper makes about the study in general: In vitro tests confirmed that a few of the cytomegalovirus-associated TCR beta chains recognize cytomegalovirus antigens. Because counts were too low, some 16 rarely observed V segments, including chromosome 9 orphons, were excluded from the earlier analysis of about 500 of the donors. In the study, around 150 TCR beta chains were listed as associated with cytomegalovirus. In a later analysis, HLA-associated TCR beta chains showed more clonal expansion and lower generation probabilities than non-associated chains that were equally common. Specific HLA alleles were associated with 18,000 or so TCR beta sequences at a false discovery rate of 0.05 in a later analysis. For the cohort, immune exposure information was limited to CMV serostatus. The classifier was reported to diagnose cytomegalovirus status with high specificity and sensitivity in both the original and validation cohorts. Linkage disequilibrium might explain the correlated functional status among segregating V segments, but an unknown experimental factor could not be excluded. Most CMV-associated TCR beta chains appeared to be HLA-restricted in a later analysis, and the HLA associations seemed to be driven largely by CMV exposure. While some public TCRs were present in many individuals, most TCR sequences turned up only very rarely across donors. The sequencing pipeline was judged likely to have produced a cluster of highly shared sequence variants as a technical artifact. Only TCR beta chains were sequenced in this cohort, and the absence of alpha or paired-chain data limited detectable features. V-gene and J-gene trimming of TCR beta chains was associated with a missense DCLRE1C variant in a later genetic analysis, and the association was replicated in an independent cohort. Some IMGT-functional V segments, including TRBV6-2 and TRBV6-3, could not be told apart with the 87-base-pair reads, so those segments were excluded. Sequencing depth was assumed to be roughly uniform across donors in the presence/absence analyses, though that assumption may not hold. A further reported finding was that TCR beta sequences accurately predicted the HLA-A and HLA-B alleles for most subjects in the first cohort. Because HLA typing was unavailable for some donors at each locus, only the typed subset was used in association tests. According to a later analysis, parvovirus B19, influenza, CMV and Epstein-Barr virus appeared linked to several top co-occurrence clusters. Compared with the 666-donor mean, donors in an Asian-associated ancestry cluster had fewer N-insertions in productive TCRs, according to a later genetic analysis. According to a later analysis, TCR association rates differed among HLA loci, with DRB1 alleles showing the most associated TCRs and HLA-C alleles showing the fewest. Assigning TCR associations to individual alleles was difficult when HLA alleles, especially DR and DQ, strongly co-occurred. It was suggested by the authors that the approach could potentially be generalized to other disease states and immunological phenotypes. Broadly in line with IMGT annotations, most TCR beta V segments showed up in productive rearrangements about 90% or about 30% of the time in an earlier analysis of under 700 of the donors.

Library preparation was by the immunoSEQ multiplex PCR assay. A mixture of 60 forward primers for TCR Vbeta segments and 13 reverse primers for TCR Jbeta segments was used in the multiplex PCR. The CDR3 region of rearranged TCR beta genes was amplified from genomic DNA by a multiplex PCR assay. The amplified TCR beta libraries were sequenced on the Illumina HiSeq System as 87-base-pair reads. As for the original processing: In a later analysis, 70 million to 95 million unique TCR beta chains were counted across the 650 to 750 repertoires, and roughly 11 million of these chains were shared by at least two donors. Raw reads were error-corrected and collapsed into unique sequences by a nearest-neighbor algorithm in which closely related sequences were merged to remove PCR and sequencing errors. V, D and J gene segments were assigned by aligning CDR3 sequences to IMGT reference sequences. For a sequence to be retained, a match of at least six nucleotides to both a V gene segment and a J gene segment was required. A rearrangement was called productive if the CDR3 had no stop codons and remained in frame with V and J, and every other rearrangement was called non-productive. Following IMGT convention, CDR3 was defined as the stretch from the second conserved V-encoded cysteine up to the conserved J-encoded phenylalanine. Sequences without an unambiguous match to a single V gene segment were excluded from the earlier analysis of approximately 600 of the donors. An earlier analysis of a few hundred of the donors called V segments functional above 56.7% productive rearrangements and segregating when the between-donor standard deviation exceeded 5%. A statistical classification framework was built for diagnosing cytomegalovirus status from the catalog of TCR beta chain sequences. In a later analysis, V and J genes were assigned by comparing TCR nucleotide sequences against IMGT/GENE-DB human TR gene sequences. A later analysis assigned CDR3 sequences and most-parsimonious VDJ recombination scenarios with the TCRdist pipeline. In a later analysis, each TCR beta chain was defined by its CDR3 amino acid sequence together with its V-gene family, and reads without a unique V-gene family were excluded. A later analysis removed 450 to 600 highly shared, low-generation-probability nucleotide sequences to deal with suspected cross-contamination and a sequencing artifact. For each public chain, a later analysis derived a clonal expansion index from normalized ranks of inferred template counts within each repertoire. Generation probabilities in a later analysis came from a VDJ recombination model fitted to out-of-frame rearrangements, and those results were checked against IGoR. In a later analysis, TCR-TCR, TCR-HLA and TCR-CMV co-occurrence was scored with hypergeometric tests, and a repertoire-size bias correction was applied to TCR pairs. A later analysis estimated false discovery rates by permuting HLA or CMV assignments 20 times. In a later analysis, co-occurring TCRs were grouped with DBSCAN, and TCRdist sequence similarity was added when clustering was performed within HLA-allele-positive subsets. Repertoires with fewer than 30,000 or more than 120,000 public chains, plus five repertoires with anomalous nucleotide sharing, were excluded from co-occurrence clustering. This immuneACCESS table, as held by TCRdb, lists in-frame sequences with V and J called but not all clones. Of the missing ones, under half trace to an unresolved V gene in checked studies; the others have no known cause. D and trimming come from the DNA, and the V and J calls and clone size come from that table. The sample table lists around 70,000 clones, approximately 60% of them with a count of one. 2.5% to 3.5% of the sample is held by the ten biggest clonotypes.

V is trimmed back by 2 bases and J by 6 bases, and the junction contains 4 bases that no gene match accounts for. Reading from cysteine to phenylalanine, the CDR3 counts 13 amino acids. The CDR3 DNA has 39 bases and is translated from base 1. The germline V gene supplies CDR1 SGHTA and CDR2 FQGNSA. The cohort consisted of more than 650 healthy bone marrow donors. All cohort members were sampled while nominally healthy, although unrecorded immune exposures were likely present. The donor tested CMV seronegative, placing the donor among the 352 seronegative members of the cohort. A peripheral blood sample was provided by each donor, and peripheral blood mononuclear cells were used for TCR beta sequencing. Genomic DNA was extracted from the blood cell samples with the Qiagen DNeasy Blood Extraction Kit. A word on this clone: Its specific antigen is unknown. No clone much larger than this one lies a single base away; base qualities are absent.

This chain joins TRBV7-2 to TRBJ2-7; the junction holds 7 bases that match TRBD1. This receptor was taken from a man aged 30 to 39 in good health and CMV-seronegative. Material: PBMCs. The DNA reads as follows: TGTGCCAGCAGCTTAACTAGGACAGGCGAGCAGTACTTC. It is translated as CASSLTRTGEQYF.